This T cell receptor (beta chain) was obtained from a study of T cell changes during pregnancy in multiple sclerosis. Germline V gives CDR1 MNHNY, CDR2 SVGAGI (reference sequence). V was cut by 8 bases and J by 4 bases, with 14 bases left in between. The CDR3 covers 13 residues. The repertoire was sequenced with immunoSEQ multiplex PCR; TCRdb's copy has only in-frame clones and lacks some. Of some 100,000 clones listed, more than 80% are singletons. Sequencing was performed on peripheral blood, taken in the second trimester of pregnancy. The source is a female donor with multiple sclerosis, enrolled in a pregnancy study. V is TRBV6-6 and J is TRBJ1-1; a possible D gene is TRBD1 (5 bases). The CDR3 DNA reads as TGTGCCAGCGGCACAGGAGGGAGCACTGAAGCTTTCTTT. It encodes CASGTGGSTEAFF.